The rows below give T cell receptor beta chains drawn from one sample of a study of blood T cell repertoires in COVID-19. This table comes from immunoSEQ multiplex PCR, and its TCRdb copy is limited to in-frame clones, with some not included. The table records a few hundred thousand clones, about nine tenths of them present only once. Specimen: PBMCs or T cells enriched from blood (not recorded which). These receptors all come from a human donor in a cohort exposed to, infected with or recovered from COVID-19 (not recorded which). The donor label of this sample is uncertain. The CDR3 runs from the conserved cysteine through the conserved F or W. The D gene is left open where the match is weak.

CDR3 length: 14; D gene: -; J gene: TRBJ1-2; V gene: TRBV5-1; CDR3 protein: CASSPSPANYGYTF; CDR3 DNA: TGCGCCAGCAGCCCGAGCCCGGCTAACTATGGCTACACCTTC
CDR3 length: 18; D gene: -; J gene: TRBJ1-5; V gene: TRBV6-4; CDR3 protein: CASKRSTADERGSQPQHF; CDR3 DNA: TGTGCCAGCAAGAGATCGACGGCGGATGAGCGAGGGAGTCAGCCCCAGCATTTT
CDR3 length: 14; D gene: -; J gene: TRBJ1-2; V gene: TRBV4-3; CDR3 protein: CASSQELTNYGYTF; CDR3 DNA: TGCGCCAGCAGCCAAGAGTTAACTAACTATGGCTACACCTTC
CDR3 length: 13; D gene: -; J gene: TRBJ1-2; V gene: TRBV9; CDR3 protein: CASSVGVNYGYTF; CDR3 DNA: TGTGCCAGCAGCGTCGGAGTTAACTATGGCTACACCTTC
CDR3 length: 12; D gene: -; J gene: TRBJ1-1; V gene: TRBV29-1; CDR3 protein: CSEGQGPTEAFF; CDR3 DNA: TGCAGCGAAGGGCAGGGCCCCACTGAAGCTTTCTTT
CDR3 length: 20; D gene: TRBD2; J gene: TRBJ2-5; V gene: TRBV9; CDR3 protein: CASSVAPGGLAGGLQETQYF; CDR3 DNA: TGTGCCAGCAGCGTGGCCCCGGGCGGACTAGCGGGGGGCCTCCAAGAGACCCAGTACTTC
CDR3 length: 15; D gene: TRBD2; J gene: TRBJ2-1; V gene: TRBV4-2; CDR3 protein: CASRERGGGNNEQFF; CDR3 DNA: TGTGCCAGCAGAGAGCGGGGGGGCGGTAACAATGAGCAGTTCTTC
CDR3 length: 16; D gene: TRBD2; J gene: TRBJ2-3; V gene: TRBV9; CDR3 protein: CASSRAAGGLTDTQYF; CDR3 DNA: TGTGCCAGCAGCCGAGCGGCGGGGGGACTCACAGATACGCAGTATTTT
CDR3 length: 14; D gene: -; J gene: TRBJ2-7; V gene: TRBV3-1/TRBV3-2; CDR3 protein: CASSRMTGPYEQYF; CDR3 DNA: TGTGCCAGCAGTAGAATGACAGGCCCCTACGAGCAGTACTTC
CDR3 length: 13; D gene: -; J gene: TRBJ1-3; V gene: TRBV3-1/TRBV3-2; CDR3 protein: CASSQPTGNTIYF; CDR3 DNA: TGTGCCAGCAGCCAACCCACTGGAAACACCATATATTTT
CDR3 length: 14; D gene: -; J gene: TRBJ1-3; V gene: TRBV3-1/TRBV3-2; CDR3 protein: CASSQGSSGNTIYF; CDR3 DNA: TGTGCCAGCAGCCAGGGGAGCTCTGGAAACACCATATATTTT
CDR3 length: 13; D gene: -; J gene: TRBJ2-7; V gene: TRBV12-3/TRBV12-4; CDR3 protein: CASSWGVAYEQYF; CDR3 DNA: TGTGCCAGCAGTTGGGGGGTCGCCTACGAGCAGTACTTC
CDR3 length: 12; D gene: -; J gene: TRBJ2-7; V gene: TRBV2; CDR3 protein: CASKGRKNEQYF; CDR3 DNA: TGTGCCAGCAAAGGCAGGAAAAACGAGCAGTACTTC
CDR3 length: 16; D gene: TRBD1; J gene: TRBJ2-7; V gene: TRBV2; CDR3 protein: CASSRLPGQGIHEQYF; CDR3 DNA: TGTGCCAGCAGTCGGTTACCGGGACAGGGTATCCACGAGCAGTACTTC
CDR3 length: 15; D gene: TRBD1; J gene: TRBJ2-7; V gene: TRBV14; CDR3 protein: CASSPRQGKSYEQYF; CDR3 DNA: TGTGCCAGCAGCCCTAGACAGGGAAAGAGCTACGAGCAGTACTTC
CDR3 length: 16; D gene: -; J gene: TRBJ1-6; V gene: TRBV30; CDR3 protein: CAWSVQPGGTRSPLHF; CDR3 DNA: TGTGCCTGGAGTGTACAGCCGGGAGGGACGCGGTCACCCCTCCACTTT